This T cell receptor beta chain was captured in a study of vaccination and CD4 T cells after COVID-19 (dated by TCRdb to the early 2020s). Regarding the research as a whole: Convalescent patients had a positive SARS-CoV-2 result on nasal swab PCR, and of these patients, some ten had mild disease and one had severe disease. The convalescent cohort included six males and four females, with two Hispanic individuals, seven Caucasians, two Asians and one multiracial person. In control cultures, a CEFX viral epitope pool was used as positive control, an HIV-1 Nef peptide pool was used as negative control, or no peptide was added. The cultures were stimulated with overlapping spike peptide pools from SARS-CoV-2 and from the common cold coronaviruses HCoV-NL63, HCoV-OC43 and HCoV-229E. Post-COVID blood samples from convalescent patients were collected a median of around 110 days after diagnosis, with a range of about 35 to 161 days. Post-vaccine blood samples were taken a median of approximately 76 days after the second vaccine dose, with a range of about 14 to 241 days. The spike-specific CD4+ TCR repertoire was compared before and after mRNA vaccination in over nine COVID-19 convalescent patients and a few infection-naive healthy vaccine recipients. Each participant got two doses of either the Pfizer-BioNTech BNT162b2 vaccine (n=8) or the Moderna mRNA-1273 vaccine (n=2).

Details on this clonotype: This receptor's antigen is unknown. Base qualities are not at hand, and no much larger clone is one base apart.

Spanning cysteine to phenylalanine, the CDR3 consists of 12 amino acids. The only DNA kept is the CDR3, 36 bases in frame from the first base. V and J are truncated by 6 bases and 7 bases respectively, leaving an intervening sequence of 10 bases. Sequences MDHEN (CDR1) and SYDVKM (CDR2) are obtained from the germline V gene. Libraries were prepared through PCR. DNA from cultured CD4+ T cells underwent TCR sequencing with the Oncomine TCR Beta short-read assay at the Johns Hopkins FTIC core. The QIAamp micro DNA kit was used to extract genomic DNA from the cultured CD4+ T cells. Oncomine TCR Beta libraries made from cultured CD4+ T cells were pooled using unique dual indexes and sequenced on an Illumina iSeq 100. The published analysis was carried out like this. Non-productive sequences were filtered out, and CDR3s that did not start with C, did not end with F or W, or were shorter than 7 amino acids were discarded. The MANAFEST web application was used to identify antigen-specific clonotypes by comparing peptide-stimulated wells against reference wells and other culture wells. An FDR below 0.05, an odds ratio above 5, and a productive frequency above 0.1% in at least two of three replicate wells were required for clones to be considered positive. Clonotypes that were significantly expanded in both SARS-CoV-2 spike wells and at least one common cold coronavirus spike condition were defined as cross-reactive. CDR3 homology was assessed with Levenshtein distances (stringdist) and unrooted phylogenetic trees (ape) in R version 3.6.1. TCRdb reprocessing: public reads trimmed at Q25 with fastp, clones called with MiXCR, in-frame beta chains kept. A single entry per CDR3 protein holds the most common genes and DNA from its merged rows. TCRdb, not the original authors, processed these V and J calls. This sample lists 10,000 to 15,000 distinct CDR3 sequences; approximately 63% were detected once. Together, the top ten hold about 10% of the sample.

This specimen's treatment or condition label, interpreted: roughly nine-day PBMC culture with coronavirus spike peptide pools or control peptides (ViraFEST assay). The study used the ViraFEST assay, which expanded antigen-specific T cells with peptide pools and then identified expanded clonotypes by TCR sequencing. The convalescent patients' positive SARS-CoV-2 PCR tests fell between March and December 2020, which was before the Alpha, Beta and Delta variants emerged in the United States. Each well held about 1.8 million PBMCs cultured with roughly 9.2 ug/ml peptide pools in IMDM containing roughly 5% human AB serum and roughly 9 IU/ml IL-2. On days 3 and 7, half of the culture medium was replaced with fresh IL-2-containing medium. Once the cells had been in culture for over nine days, the EasySep CD4+ T cell isolation kit was used to isolate CD4+ T cells by negative selection. PBMCs were separated from whole blood using Ficoll-Paque Plus gradient centrifugation and then either used fresh or cryopreserved at -140C. Triplicate wells were generally used for each culture condition.

Broad study findings and their caveats: The number of convalescent patients in the study was relatively small, and the study did not examine early timepoints following natural infection. Of the vaccine-specific clones in convalescent patients, 304 of 307, or nearly all, reacted only to SARS-CoV-2 spike and did not cross-react with common cold coronaviruses. Among convalescent patients, a median roughly 84% of the SARS-CoV-2-reactive clones seen after vaccination appeared only after vaccination, which suggests priming specific to the vaccine. The median number of SARS-CoV-2-reactive clonotypes rose from under 25 after infection to approximately 41 after vaccination, but the change was not significant.

The receptor chain draws on TRBV28 and TRBJ2-1; the D gene lacks a confident call. The material sequenced was CD4+ T cells from blood, cultured in vitro. This TCR was recovered from a human donor who had recovered from COVID-19. The CDR3 in this case is CASSLWGNEQFF. Read as DNA, the sequence is TGTGCCAGCAGCCTTTGGGGAAATGAGCAGTTCTTC.